The 21 T cell receptor beta chains below come from one sample, sequenced in a study of blood T cell repertoires in COVID-19. Profiled with immunoSEQ multiplex PCR; TCRdb holds only in-frame clones, not every one. This sample has approximately 72,000 clones; approximately 85% occur once, and the top ten carry 20% to 25%. Sequencing input: peripheral blood. These receptors all stem from a man aged 50 or older with acute or convalescent COVID-19.

This chain connects TRBV7-3 to TRBJ2-5; unclear D gene. V lost 3 bases, J lost 5 bases, and 10 bases lay in between. CDR1 is SGHTA and CDR2 is FQGTGA in the germline V gene. The CDR3 runs to 13 residues. In nucleotides, the CDR3 is TGTGCCAGCAGCTTCGCGCCCCGGGAGACCCAGTACTTC. It specifies CASSFAPRETQYF.

This clone was detected only once. The chain recombines TRBV6-6 with TRBJ1-2; weak D call: TRBD1 (6 bases). Germline V CDR1 and CDR2: MNHNY, SVGAGI (reference sequence). With 7 bases removed from V and 2 bases from J, the gap between germline ends came to 14 bases. The length of the CDR3 is 14 residues. The CDR3 region has the DNA TGTGCCAGCACTGAGGCAGGGGCGAACTATGGCTACACCTTC. Protein product: CASTEAGANYGYTF.

The V and J genes are TRBV2 and TRBJ2-7, with TRBD2 matching 8 bases. The CDR3 is 15 residues long. Germline CDR1 is SNHLY and CDR2 is FYNNEI. V was clipped by 2 bases and J by 5 bases; unmatched bases: 8. The CDR3 loop is CASSELRGGFDEQYF. CDR3 coding DNA: TGTGCCAGCAGTGAACTCCGCGGGGGGTTTGACGAGCAGTACTTC.

The gene calls are TRBV18 and TRBJ2-5; no definite D call. CDR1 is KGHSH, CDR2 LQKENI, per germline. V shed 7 bases and J shed 0 bases, with 6 bases lying between them. The CDR3 runs to 12 residues. The CDR3 loop is CASYSYQETQYF. CDR3 bases: TGTGCCAGCTACTCGTACCAAGAGACCCAGTACTTC.

This chain connects TRBV5-1 to TRBJ1-2; maybe TRBD1 (5 bases). Germline V gene sequence: CDR1 SGHRS, CDR2 YFSETQ. The CDR3 has 13 residues. Trimming removed 0 bases from V and 6 bases from J, with 9 bases in between. The CDR3 nucleotides are TGCGCCAGCAGCTTGGGCAGGGAGGATGGCTACACCTTC. Amino acid sequence: CASSLGREDGYTF.

The chain recombines TRBV24-1 with TRBJ1-3; 8 positions agree with TRBD1. The CDR3 loop spans 14 amino acids. Germline V lookup: CDR1 KGHDR, CDR2 SFDVKD. With V trimmed by 7 bases and J by 2 bases, 3 bases remained unmatched. This chain's CDR3 is CATSATGAGNTIYF. CDR3 nucleotide sequence: TGTGCCACCAGCGCGACAGGGGCTGGAAACACCATATATTTT.

The chain employs TRBV7-5 and TRBJ1-2; no DNA check was done on the table's D call, TRBD1. TRBV7-5 is labeled a pseudogene. This CDR3 is built from 16 residues. CDR3 region: CVRSLKATGVHYGYTF. CDR3 DNA sequence: TGTGTCAGAAGCTTAAAGGCGACAGGGGTTCACTATGGCTACACCTTC.

The chain recombines TRBV30 with TRBJ1-1; tentative D call: TRBD1 (5 bases). Germline loops: CDR1 GTSNPN, CDR2 SVGIG (reference sequence). The CDR3 length is 13 residues. The V end was cut by 4 bases, the J end by 0 bases, with 9 bases between. CDR3 nucleotides: TGTGCCTGGACGACAGACGTGAACACTGAAGCTTTCTTT. As protein: CAWTTDVNTEAFF.

This chain uses TRBV6-5 with TRBJ2-2; 7 bases are shared with TRBD2. With 3 bases clipped from V and 7 bases from J, the junction kept 8 bases outside the gene matches. Germline loops: CDR1 MNHEY, CDR2 SVGAGI. The CDR3 runs 15 residues. As DNA, the CDR3 is TGTGCCAGCAGTTATCGGCCGGGGGGTGGCGGGGAGCTGTTTTTT. This encodes CASSYRPGGGGELFF.

This chain uses TRBV11-1 with TRBJ1-1; no clear D. Germline V lookup: CDR1 SGHAT, CDR2 FQDESV (reference sequence). V gave up 3 bases and J gave up 0 bases, with 8 bases separating them. The CDR3 totals 14 residues. This CDR3 is CASSFSGMNTEAFF. The CDR3, as DNA: TGTGCCAGCAGCTTCTCAGGAATGAACACTGAAGCTTTCTTT. The whole variable domain, filled in from reference TRBV11-1 and TRBJ1-1, reads EAEVAQSPRYKITEKSQAVAFWCDPISGHATLYWYRQILGQGPELLVQFQDESVVDDSQLPKDRFSAERLKGVDSTLKIQPAELGDSAMYLCASSFSGMNTEAFFGQGTRLTVV.

This rearrangement joins TRBV10-2 to TRBJ2-7; D gene uncertain. Germline V gene data show CDR1 as WSHSY and CDR2 as SAAADI. The V end lost 6 bases, the J end lost 2 bases, and 11 bases lay between the germline ends. This CDR3 region has 13 residues. CDR3 sequence: CASSPAGAYEQYF. The CDR3, as DNA: TGCGCCAGCAGCCCGGCAGGCGCCTACGAGCAGTACTTC.

The V gene is TRBV11-2, the J gene TRBJ1-6, with 7 bases matching TRBD1. This CDR3 comprises 17 residues. V was clipped by 1 base and J by 4 bases; unmatched bases: 7. Per germline, CDR1 SGHAT and CDR2 FQNNGV. This CDR3 is CASSLVRGQRYNSPLHF. The CDR3 bases are TGTGCCAGCAGCTTAGTTAGGGGACAGCGATATAATTCACCCCTCCACTTT.

This clone was seen just once. The gene calls are TRBV15 and TRBJ2-1; TRBD1 matches at 7 bases. This CDR3 spans 18 amino acids. V lost 4 bases, J lost 2 bases, and 14 bases stayed unmatched. Germline V gives CDR1 LNHNV, CDR2 YYDKDF (reference sequence). CDR3 nucleotide sequence: TGTGCCACCAGCAAGAGTCACTCCCTAGGGGGCGCCTACAATGAGCAGTTCTTC. It specifies CATSKSHSLGGAYNEQFF. Combining the CDR3 with reference TRBV15 and TRBJ2-1 gives the whole variable domain DAMVIQNPRYQVTQFGKPVTLSCSQTLNHNVMYWYQQKSSQAPKLLFHYYDKDFNNEADTPDNFQSRRPNTSFCFLDIRSPGLGDTAMYLCATSKSHSLGGAYNEQFFGPGTRLTVL.

The chain links TRBV19 to TRBJ2-3, with 9 bases fitting TRBD2. Germline CDR1 reads LNHDA; CDR2 reads SQIVND (reference sequence). Trimming took 3 bases from V and 3 from J; bases not matched to a gene: 4. CDR3 size: 15 residues. The CDR3 loop is CASSMQRGVTDTQYF. In nucleotides, the CDR3 is TGTGCCAGTAGTATGCAGCGGGGGGTTACAGATACGCAGTATTTT. Supplemented by reference TRBV19 and TRBJ2-3, the full variable domain reads DGGITQSPKYLFRKEGQNVTLSCEQNLNHDAMYWYRQDPGQGLRLIYYSQIVNDFQKGDIAEGYSVSREKKESFPLTVTSAQKNPTAFYLCASSMQRGVTDTQYFGPGTRLTVL.

The chain couples TRBV7-3 to TRBJ2-2, with D perhaps matching TRBD2 (5 bases). With 3 bases removed from V and 0 bases from J, the gap between germline ends came to 5 bases. The CDR3 has 14 residues. The germline CDR1 and CDR2 sequences are SGHTA and FQGTGA. Written as DNA, the CDR3 is TGTGCCAGCAGCTTGGACTCGAACACCGGGGAGCTGTTTTTT. Protein sequence: CASSLDSNTGELFF.

J is TRBJ1-1 and V is TRBV30; D remains unclear. Trimming took off 1 base at V and 0 bases at J, with 6 bases between the two ends. The length of the CDR3 is 13 residues. Germline CDR1 reads GTSNPN; CDR2 reads SVGIG (reference sequence). This chain's CDR3 is CAWSANLNTEAFF. The CDR3 DNA follows: TGTGCCTGGAGTGCCAACTTGAACACTGAAGCTTTCTTT.

This chain connects TRBV30 to TRBJ1-4; D call uncertain. The V gene lost 2 bases and the J gene lost 0 bases, with 16 bases spanning the gap. Per germline, CDR1 GTSNPN and CDR2 SVGIG (reference sequence). This CDR3 has 17 amino acids. The CDR3 region has the DNA TGTGCCTGGAGTCCGACAACAACCGTCTCAACTAATGAAAAACTGTTTTTT. Amino acid sequence: CAWSPTTTVSTNEKLFF.

The chain employs TRBV28 and TRBJ1-6; D call uncertain. Trimming stripped 7 bases from V and 0 bases from J, with 10 bases between. The germline gives CDR1 MDHEN, CDR2 SYDVKM. The CDR3 sequence is 15 residues long. The CDR3: CASTASSSYNSPLHF. The CDR3 coding sequence is TGTGCCAGCACTGCCTCCAGCTCCTATAATTCACCCCTCCACTTT.

The chain employs TRBV9 and TRBJ1-5; weak D call: TRBD1 (6 bases). Germline V gene sequence: CDR1 SGDLS, CDR2 YYNGEE. The CDR3 spans 15 residues. V was shortened by 4 bases and J by 2 bases, with 13 bases between the two germline ends. CDR3 amino acids: CASSPAAGGNQPQHF. CDR3 DNA sequence: TGTGCCAGCAGCCCCGCCGCAGGGGGCAATCAGCCCCAGCATTTT.

In this sample, this clone turned up once. The chain has TRBV6-5 and TRBJ1-5; D uncertain. CDR1 and CDR2 (germline): MNHEY, SVGAGI. The germline V and J ends were trimmed by 6 bases and 7 bases, with 13 bases remaining between them. This CDR3 has 13 amino acids. The CDR3 bases are TGTGCCAGCAGCGCCGGGGAGGTGCAGCCCCAGCATTTT. This encodes CASSAGEVQPQHF.

The V gene is TRBV19, the J gene TRBJ1-2, with no clear D. CDR3 length: 14 residues. Trimming shortened V by 5 bases and J by 6 bases, and 16 bases separated the two germline ends. Germline V gene lookup returns CDR1 LNHDA and CDR2 SQIVND (reference sequence). DNA for the CDR3: TGTGCCAGTAGTCGGGGAGGGCACAGCAATGGCTACACCTTC. Encoded protein: CASSRGGHSNGYTF.